What follows is one T cell receptor (beta chain) and its context. Its antigen is still unknown. This sample includes further DNA sequences coding for the same CDR3. The entry originates in a study of cytomegalovirus exposure and HLA in healthy donors. Primers for the PCR totalled 60 Vbeta and 13 Jbeta. Produced via immunoSEQ multiplex PCR; TCRdb's table is partial and in-frame only. The sample has over 130,000 clones; roughly three fifths are singletons. The study's findings and limits: Presence/absence analyses assumed roughly uniform sequencing depth across donors, which may not hold.

Germline CDR1 is ENHRY and CDR2 is SYGVKD. The CDR3 runs 15 residues. The ends were cut back, 7 bases at V and 1 base at J, with 15 bases in the middle. This receptor was identified in a male donor in good health and CMV-seronegative. The sequenced sample was PBMCs. The chain has TRBV10-3 and TRBJ2-3, with D perhaps TRBD2 (6 bases). CDR3 in amino acids: CAIMRGWEGTDTQYF. The CDR3 DNA reads TGTGCCATCATGAGGGGCTGGGAGGGCACAGATACGCAGTATTTT.